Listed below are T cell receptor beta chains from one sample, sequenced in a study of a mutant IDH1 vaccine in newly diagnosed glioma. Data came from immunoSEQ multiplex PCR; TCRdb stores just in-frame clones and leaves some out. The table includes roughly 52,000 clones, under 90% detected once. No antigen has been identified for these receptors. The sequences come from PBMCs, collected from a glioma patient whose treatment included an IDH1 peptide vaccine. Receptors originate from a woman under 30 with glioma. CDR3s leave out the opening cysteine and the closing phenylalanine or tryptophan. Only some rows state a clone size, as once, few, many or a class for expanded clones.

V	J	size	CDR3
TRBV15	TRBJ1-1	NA	ATSRTDSNTEAF
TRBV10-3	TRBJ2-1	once	AISETVVGAVNEQF
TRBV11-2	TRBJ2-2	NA	ASSLSRGSTGELF
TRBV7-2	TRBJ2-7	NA	ASSLVAGGSGKGYEQY
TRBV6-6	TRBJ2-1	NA	ASLATGLYNEQF
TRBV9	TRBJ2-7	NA	ASSVGGTGGYEQY
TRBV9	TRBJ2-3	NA	ASSVFQGGDTQY
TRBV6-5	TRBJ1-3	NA	ASSPTGYSGNTIY
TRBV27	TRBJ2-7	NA	ASSRTGNEQY
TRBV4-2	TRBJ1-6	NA	ASSQTNRGPYNSPLH
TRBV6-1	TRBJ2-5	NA	ASSGRGTGEGTQY
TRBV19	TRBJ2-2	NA	ASEPDSSSPNTGELF
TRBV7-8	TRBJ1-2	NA	ASSLARKGRLGGYT
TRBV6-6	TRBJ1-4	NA	ASKRQGDREKLF
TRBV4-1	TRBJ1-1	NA	ASSQDMGFGEAF
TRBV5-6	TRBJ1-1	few	ASSLVRETEAF
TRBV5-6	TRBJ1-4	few	ASSWRQGGSEKLF
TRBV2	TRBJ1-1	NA	ASSPGQGSLAF
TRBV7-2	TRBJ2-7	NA	ASSYRGPLAGGAYEQY
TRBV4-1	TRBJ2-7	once	ASSHLQSEQY
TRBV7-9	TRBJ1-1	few	ASSEGVGMNTEAF
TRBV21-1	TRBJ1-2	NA	ASSKALSRGSGYT
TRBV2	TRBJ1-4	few	ASSAEKLF
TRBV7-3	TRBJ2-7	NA	ASSSGDFRGYEQY
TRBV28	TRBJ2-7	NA	ASSLWVEGYEQY
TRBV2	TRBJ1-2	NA	ASRDRYYGYT
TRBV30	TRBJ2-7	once	AWSLTRAGGSEQY
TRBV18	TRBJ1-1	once	ASSPPNRRNTEAF
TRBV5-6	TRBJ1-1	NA	ASRTGGLNTEAF
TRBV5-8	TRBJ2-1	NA	ASSPGQGPRSLEQF
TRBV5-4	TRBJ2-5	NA	ASSLSPRETQY
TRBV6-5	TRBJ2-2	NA	ASSPPTGDTGELF
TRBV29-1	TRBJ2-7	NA	SAVDRGPFVY
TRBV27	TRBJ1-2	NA	ASSRVGGGWNGYT
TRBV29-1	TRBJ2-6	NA	SVALPQGKAGANVLT
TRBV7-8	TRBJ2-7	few	ASSLVGLGYEQY
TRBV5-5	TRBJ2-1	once	ASSLLLRDRVVYNEQF
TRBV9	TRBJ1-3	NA	ASSALPGQGSSGNTIY
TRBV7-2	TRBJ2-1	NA	ASSLNEGQF
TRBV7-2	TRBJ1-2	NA	ASSLVVGLNYGYT
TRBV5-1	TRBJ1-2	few	ASSYNRDGYT
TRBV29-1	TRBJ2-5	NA	SAIRGAGQETQY
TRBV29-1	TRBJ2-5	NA	SETGDSSGTQY
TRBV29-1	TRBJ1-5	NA	SIQGAGNQPQH
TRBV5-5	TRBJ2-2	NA	ASILTAYREVAGELF
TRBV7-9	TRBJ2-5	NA	ASSFSSGTGGQETQY
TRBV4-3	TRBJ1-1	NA	ASSPGQGLEAF
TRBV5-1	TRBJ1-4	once	ASSLAQTSSEKLF
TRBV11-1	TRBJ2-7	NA	ASSPRTGLKGEQY
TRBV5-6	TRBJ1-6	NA	ASSDDSGRKNSPLH
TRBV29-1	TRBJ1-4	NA	SVESPPRGVLAPTEKLF